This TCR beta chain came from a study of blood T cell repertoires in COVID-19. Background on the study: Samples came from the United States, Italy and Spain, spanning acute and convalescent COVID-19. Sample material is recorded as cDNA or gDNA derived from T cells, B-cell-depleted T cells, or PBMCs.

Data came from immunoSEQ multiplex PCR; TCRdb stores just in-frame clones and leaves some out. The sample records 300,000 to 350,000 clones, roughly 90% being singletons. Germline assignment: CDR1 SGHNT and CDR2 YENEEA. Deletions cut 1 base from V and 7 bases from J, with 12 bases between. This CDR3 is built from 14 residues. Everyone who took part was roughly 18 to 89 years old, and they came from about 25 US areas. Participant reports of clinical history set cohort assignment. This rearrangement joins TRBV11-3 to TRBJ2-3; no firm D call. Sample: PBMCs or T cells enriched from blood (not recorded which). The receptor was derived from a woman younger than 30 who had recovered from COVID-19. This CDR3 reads CASSLAVGGHTQYF. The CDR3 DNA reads TGTGCCAGCAGCTTAGCCGTCGGTGGGCATACGCAGTATTTT.